This TCR beta chain was recovered during a study of T cell repertoires in ileal Crohn's disease. Study summary: About half of patients got postoperative therapy: 11 thiopurines, some 19 anti-TNF.

Specified time point: neoterminal ileum biopsy at postoperative endoscopy, about 6 months after surgery. Generated by immunoSEQ multiplex PCR, the TCRdb table keeps only in-frame clones and is missing some. The sample includes about 11,000 clones, 70% to 80% of them seen just once. CDR3 length: 15 residues. V was trimmed by 6 bases and J by 3 bases, leaving 17 bases between them. The germline CDR1 and CDR2 sequences are WNHNN and SYGVQD (reference sequence). The chain combines TRBV10-1 with TRBJ1-1; D may be TRBD1 (5 bases). This sequence was found in an adult with Crohn's disease. Sequencing used ileal tissue. The CDR3 bases are TGCGCCAGCAGCAACAGCGCGCGGGGCGACACTGAAGCTTTCTTT. Translating gives CASSNSARGDTEAFF.